This T cell receptor beta chain came from a study of control samples from healthy donors and cancer patients. The repertoire was sequenced with immunoSEQ multiplex PCR; TCRdb's copy has only in-frame clones and lacks some. The sample consists of 96,000 or so clones, over 90% of them appearing once. Trimming took off 0 bases at V and 0 bases at J, with 5 bases between the two ends. The CDR3 has 14 residues. Germline V gives CDR1 LGHNA, CDR2 YSLEER. The chain joins TRBV4-3 to TRBJ1-2; D gene ambiguous. Material for sequencing was blood. The receptor was derived from a man aged 18 to 29 in good health. CDR3 region: CASSQDRTNYGYTF. CDR3 sequence (DNA): TGCGCCAGCAGCCAAGATCGGACTAACTATGGCTACACCTTC.